The present entry profiles one TCR beta chain with its context. Its antigen is unknown. Method: immunoSEQ multiplex PCR; TCRdb's copy keeps in-frame clones and lacks some. The table lists some 320,000 clones, about 85% of them singletons, with more than 0.9% in the top ten. The sample is drawn from a study of cytomegalovirus exposure and HLA in healthy donors. Study-wide points: According to reports, the classifier identified cytomegalovirus status with high specificity and sensitivity. CMV antigen specificity of a few CMV-associated chains was confirmed in vitro.

The sample taken for sequencing was PBMCs. The receptor comes from a woman in her twenties or thirties in good health and CMV-seropositive.

CDR3 protein: CASTSGLEGYTF. The CDR3 DNA sequence: TGTGCCAGTACCTCTGGATTAGAGGGCTACACCTTC. V is TRBV19 and J is TRBJ1-2; D ambiguous. Germline V gives CDR1 LNHDA, CDR2 SQIVND (reference sequence). This CDR3 has 12 amino acids. V lost 7 bases and J lost 8, with 14 bases in between.